These 2 T cell receptor beta chains were all obtained from the same sample, sequenced in a study of beta chain features in type 1 diabetes. Every isolated RNA sample was fully reverse transcribed, so sequencing captured expressed TCRB transcripts. The table came from immunoSEQ multiplex PCR; TCRdb's copy has only in-frame clones and leaves some out. This table has fewer than 250,000 clones, more than 65% appearing once. The sample was naive CD4+ T cells from blood. Receptors originate from a man aged 25-45 years in good health.

This chain connects TRBV5-6 to TRBJ1-2, with 7 bases that match TRBD1. Germline V gene data show CDR1 as SGHDT and CDR2 as YYEEEE. The CDR3 is 13 amino acids. The junction had 7 bases not matched to a gene; V was cut back by 3 bases and J by 8 bases. The CDR3 DNA reads as TGTGCCAGCAGCTCGACAGGGTCAATCGGCTACACCTTC. Residues: CASSSTGSIGYTF.

The chain carries TRBV11-3 and TRBJ2-3; 8 bases are shared with TRBD1. V was pared by 4 bases and J by 0 bases, with 6 bases of the junction left unmatched. CDR3 length: 16 amino acids. Germline V lookup: CDR1 SGHNT, CDR2 YENEEA. In DNA, the CDR3 is TGTGCCAGCAGCTCCTCGGACAGGGCTAGCACAGATACGCAGTATTTT. Translated: CASSSSDRASTDTQYF. The variable domain in full, completed from reference TRBV11-3 and TRBJ2-3, reads EAGVVQSPRYKIIEKKQPVAFWCNPISGHNTLYWYLQNLGQGPELLIRYENEEAVDDSQLPKDRFSAERLKGVDSTLKIQPAELGDSAVYLCASSSSDRASTDTQYFGPGTRLTVL.